This TCR beta chain was identified in a study of cytomegalovirus exposure and HLA in healthy donors. Study-wide context: A data release that came early held around 85 million unique TCRs from HLA-typed donors.

Vbeta (60) and Jbeta (13) primers were used in the PCR. Produced via immunoSEQ multiplex PCR; TCRdb's table is partial and in-frame only. Of 140,000 to 150,000 clones listed, approximately 80% are singletons. Points on this clone: As yet, its antigen is unknown.

General observations from the study: TRBV6-2, TRBV6-3 and other indistinguishable V segments were excluded.

CDR1 and CDR2 from the germline V gene are SGHRS and YFSETQ. This CDR3 is built from 16 residues. The ends were cut back, 3 bases at V and 0 bases at J, with 13 bases in the middle. Material: PBMCs. The sequence was obtained from a woman between 18 and 29 years old in good health and CMV-seropositive. This chain links TRBV5-1 with TRBJ1-3; a weak D match, TRBD1 (6 bases). The CDR3 region is CASSSGDRLSGNTIYF. DNA for the CDR3: TGCGCCAGCAGCTCAGGGGACCGTCTCTCTGGAAACACCATATATTTT.